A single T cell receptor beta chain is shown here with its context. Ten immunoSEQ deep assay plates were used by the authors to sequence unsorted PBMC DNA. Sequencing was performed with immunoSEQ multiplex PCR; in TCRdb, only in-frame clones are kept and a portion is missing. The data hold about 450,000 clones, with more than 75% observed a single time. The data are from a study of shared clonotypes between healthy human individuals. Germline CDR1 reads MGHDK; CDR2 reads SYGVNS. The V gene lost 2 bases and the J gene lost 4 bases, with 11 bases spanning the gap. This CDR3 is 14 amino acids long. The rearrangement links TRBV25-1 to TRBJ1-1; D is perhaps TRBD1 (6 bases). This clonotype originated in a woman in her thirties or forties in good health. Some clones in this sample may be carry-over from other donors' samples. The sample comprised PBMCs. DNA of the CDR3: TGTGCCAGCAGTGAAAACACAGGGTTCACTGAAGCTTTCTTT. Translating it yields CASSENTGFTEAFF.